A selection of T cell receptor beta chains follows, all from one sample in a study of blood T cell repertoires in COVID-19. The table came from immunoSEQ multiplex PCR; TCRdb's copy has only in-frame clones and leaves some out. The sample lists more than 90,000 clones; more than 80% were seen once. The sequencing sample was made of peripheral blood. Receptors originate from a human donor in a cohort sampled during active COVID-19. Each CDR3 is given with its conserved first and last residue. The order of the fields is J gene, D gene, V gene, clone size, CDR3 protein, CDR3 DNA. A D gene is named only where the DNA matches it firmly. The listing skips clone size in some rows; elsewhere it reads once, few, many or a size class.

J: TRBJ1-1; D: NA; V: TRBV7-3; size: NA; CDR3: CASSLNSAAEGAFF; DNA: TGTGCCAGCAGCTTAAATTCGGCCGCCGAGGGAGCTTTCTTT
J: TRBJ1-5; D: TRBD1; V: TRBV28; size: NA; CDR3: CASADRDLLRSNQPQHF; DNA: TGTGCCAGTGCCGACAGGGACCTATTGCGGAGCAATCAGCCCCAGCATTTT
J: TRBJ1-4; D: NA; V: TRBV7-2; size: once; CDR3: CASSPQGLTNEKLFF; DNA: TGTGCCAGCAGCCCCCAGGGACTGACGAATGAAAAACTGTTTTTT
J: TRBJ1-1; D: NA; V: TRBV14; size: NA; CDR3: CASSQERTPNTEAFF; DNA: TGTGCCAGCAGCCAAGAGCGGACACCGAACACTGAAGCTTTCTTT
J: TRBJ2-3; D: NA; V: TRBV28; size: NA; CDR3: CASLRRISTSTDTQYF; DNA: TGTGCCAGTCTGAGGAGGATATCAACTAGCACAGATACGCAGTATTTT
J: TRBJ2-3; D: NA; V: TRBV21-1; size: NA; CDR3: CASSKALERGNTQYF; DNA: TGTGCCAGCAGCAAAGCGCTCGAGCGGGGGAATACGCAGTATTTT
J: TRBJ2-5; D: NA; V: TRBV10-3; size: once; CDR3: CAIRNHQVEETQYF; DNA: TGTGCCATCCGAAACCACCAGGTGGAAGAGACCCAGTACTTC
J: TRBJ2-1; D: NA; V: TRBV10-2; size: NA; CDR3: CASSPNGAGDNEQFF; DNA: TGCGCCAGCAGCCCTAATGGGGCAGGGGACAATGAGCAGTTCTTC
J: TRBJ2-3; D: TRBD2; V: TRBV7-8; size: NA; CDR3: CASSPTGTTLRTDTQYF; DNA: TGTGCCAGCAGCCCGACCGGGACTACCCTTAGAACAGATACGCAGTATTTT
J: TRBJ2-1; D: TRBD1; V: TRBV11-3; size: NA; CDR3: CASSPGQLNEQFF; DNA: TGTGCCAGCAGCCCGGGACAGCTTAATGAGCAGTTCTTC
J: TRBJ1-2; D: NA; V: TRBV2; size: few; CDR3: CASSEDGLNYGYTF; DNA: TGTGCCAGCAGTGAAGACGGGTTAAACTATGGCTACACCTTC
J: TRBJ2-1; D: NA; V: TRBV9; size: NA; CDR3: CASSVVSNNEQFF; DNA: TGTGCCAGCAGCGTAGTTAGTAACAATGAGCAGTTCTTC
J: TRBJ1-2; D: TRBD1; V: TRBV18; size: once; CDR3: CASSPTTGLSYGYTF; DNA: TGTGCCAGCTCACCAACGACAGGGTTAAGCTATGGCTACACCTTC
J: TRBJ1-2; D: TRBD1; V: TRBV6-5; size: NA; CDR3: CASRGQSLINYGYTF; DNA: TGTGCCAGCAGGGGACAGTCTTTGATCAACTATGGCTACACCTTC
J: TRBJ2-7; D: TRBD2; V: TRBV27; size: NA; CDR3: CASSSGTTPEQYF; DNA: TGTGCCAGCAGTTCGGGGACTACGCCCGAGCAGTACTTC